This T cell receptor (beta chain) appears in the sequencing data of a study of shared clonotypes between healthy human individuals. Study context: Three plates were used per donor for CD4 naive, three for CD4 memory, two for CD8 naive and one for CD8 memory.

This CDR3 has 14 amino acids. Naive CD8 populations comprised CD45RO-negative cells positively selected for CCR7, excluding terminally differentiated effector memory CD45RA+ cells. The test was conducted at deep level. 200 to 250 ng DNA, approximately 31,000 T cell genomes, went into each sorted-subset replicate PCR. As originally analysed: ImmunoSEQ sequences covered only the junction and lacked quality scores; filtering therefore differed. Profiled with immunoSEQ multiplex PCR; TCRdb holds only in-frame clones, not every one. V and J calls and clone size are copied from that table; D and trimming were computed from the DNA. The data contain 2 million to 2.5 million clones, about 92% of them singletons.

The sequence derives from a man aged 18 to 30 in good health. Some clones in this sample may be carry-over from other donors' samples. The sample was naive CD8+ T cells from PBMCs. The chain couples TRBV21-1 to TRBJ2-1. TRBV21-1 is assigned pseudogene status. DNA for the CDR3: TGTGCCAGCAGCCTCCTCTTAATCAACAATGAGCAGTTCTTC. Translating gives CASSLLLINNEQFF.